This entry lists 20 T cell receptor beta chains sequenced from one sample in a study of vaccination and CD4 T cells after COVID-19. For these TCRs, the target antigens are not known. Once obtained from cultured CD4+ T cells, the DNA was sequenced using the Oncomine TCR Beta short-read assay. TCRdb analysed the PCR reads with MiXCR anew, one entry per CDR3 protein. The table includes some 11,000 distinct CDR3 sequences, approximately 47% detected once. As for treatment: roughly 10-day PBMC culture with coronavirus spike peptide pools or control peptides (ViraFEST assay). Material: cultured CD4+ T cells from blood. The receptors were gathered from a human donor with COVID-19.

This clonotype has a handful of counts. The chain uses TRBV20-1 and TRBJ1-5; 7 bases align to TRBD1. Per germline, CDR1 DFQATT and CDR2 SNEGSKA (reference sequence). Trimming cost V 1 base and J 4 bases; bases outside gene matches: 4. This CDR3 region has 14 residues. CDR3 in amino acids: CSARAPRGNQPQHF. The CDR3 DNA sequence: TGCAGTGCTAGAGCCCCCAGGGGGAATCAGCCCCAGCATTTT.

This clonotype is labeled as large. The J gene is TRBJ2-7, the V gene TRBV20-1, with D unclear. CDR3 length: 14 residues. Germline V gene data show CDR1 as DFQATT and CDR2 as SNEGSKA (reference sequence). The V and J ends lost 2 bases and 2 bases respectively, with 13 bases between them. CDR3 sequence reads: CSARNVLYTYEQYF. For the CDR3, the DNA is TGCAGTGCTAGAAACGTGTTATATACCTACGAGCAGTACTTC.

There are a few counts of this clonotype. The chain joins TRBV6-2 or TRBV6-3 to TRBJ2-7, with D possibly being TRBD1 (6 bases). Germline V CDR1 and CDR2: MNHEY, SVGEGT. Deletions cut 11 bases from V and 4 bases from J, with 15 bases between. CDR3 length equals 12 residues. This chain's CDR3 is CAAEDRTYEQYF. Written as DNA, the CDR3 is TGTGCCGCGGAGGACAGAACGTACGAGCAGTACTTC.

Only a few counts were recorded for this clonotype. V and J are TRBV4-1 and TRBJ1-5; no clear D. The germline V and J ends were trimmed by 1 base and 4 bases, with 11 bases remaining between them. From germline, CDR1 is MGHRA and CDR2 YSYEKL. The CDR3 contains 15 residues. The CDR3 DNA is TGCGCCAGCAGCCAAGGTTCAGCACTTAATCAGCCCCAGCATTTT. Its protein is CASSQGSALNQPQHF.

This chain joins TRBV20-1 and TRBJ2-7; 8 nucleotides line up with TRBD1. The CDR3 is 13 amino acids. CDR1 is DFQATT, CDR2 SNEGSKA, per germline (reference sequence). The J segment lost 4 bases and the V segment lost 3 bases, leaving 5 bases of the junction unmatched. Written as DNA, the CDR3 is TGCAGTGCTAGGGCGGGACAGGTATACGAGCAGTACTTC. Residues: CSARAGQVYEQYF.

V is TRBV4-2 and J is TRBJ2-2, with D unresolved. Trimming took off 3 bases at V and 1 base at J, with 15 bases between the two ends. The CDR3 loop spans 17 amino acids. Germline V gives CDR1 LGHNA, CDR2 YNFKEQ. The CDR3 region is CASSHPGRAQNTGELFF. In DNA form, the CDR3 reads TGTGCCAGCAGCCACCCGGGCCGGGCACAGAACACCGGGGAGCTGTTTTTT.

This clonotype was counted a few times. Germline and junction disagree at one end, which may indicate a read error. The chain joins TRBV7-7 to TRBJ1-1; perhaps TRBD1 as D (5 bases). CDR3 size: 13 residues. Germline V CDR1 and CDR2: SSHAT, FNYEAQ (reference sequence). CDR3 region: CASSKDSNTEAFF. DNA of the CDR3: TGTGCTAGCAGCAAAGACAGCAACACTGAAGCTTTCTTT.

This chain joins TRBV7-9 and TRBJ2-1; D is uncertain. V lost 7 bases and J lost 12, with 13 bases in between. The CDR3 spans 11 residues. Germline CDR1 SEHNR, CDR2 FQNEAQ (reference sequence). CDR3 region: CASNAHLGQFF. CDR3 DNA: TGTGCCAGCAACGCCCATCTAGGGCAGTTCTTC.

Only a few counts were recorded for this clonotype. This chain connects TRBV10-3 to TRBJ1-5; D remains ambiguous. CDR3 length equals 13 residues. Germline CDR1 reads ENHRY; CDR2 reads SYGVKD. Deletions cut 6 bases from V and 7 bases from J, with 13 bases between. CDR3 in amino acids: CAISPAGRQPQHF. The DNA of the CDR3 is TGTGCCATCAGCCCTGCCGGCAGACAGCCCCAGCATTTT.

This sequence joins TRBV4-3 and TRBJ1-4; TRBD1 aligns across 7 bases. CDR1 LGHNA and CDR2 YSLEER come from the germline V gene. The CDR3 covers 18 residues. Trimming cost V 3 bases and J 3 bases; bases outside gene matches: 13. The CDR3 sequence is CASSQDLNRGEANEKLFF. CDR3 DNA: TGCGCCAGCAGCCAGGACCTGAACAGGGGAGAGGCTAATGAAAAACTGTTTTTT.

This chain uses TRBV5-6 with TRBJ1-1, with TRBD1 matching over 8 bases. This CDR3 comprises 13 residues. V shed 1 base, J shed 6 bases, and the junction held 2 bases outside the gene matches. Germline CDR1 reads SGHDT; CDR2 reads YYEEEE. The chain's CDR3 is CASSLSGGSEAFF. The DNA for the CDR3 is TGTGCCAGCAGCTTGTCAGGGGGCTCTGAAGCTTTCTTT.

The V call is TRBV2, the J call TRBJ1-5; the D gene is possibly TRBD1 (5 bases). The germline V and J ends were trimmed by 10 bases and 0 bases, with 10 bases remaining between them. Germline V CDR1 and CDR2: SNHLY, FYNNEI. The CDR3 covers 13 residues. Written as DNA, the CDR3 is TGTGCCACACGACAGCTTAGCAATCAGCCCCAGCATTTT. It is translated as CATRQLSNQPQHF.

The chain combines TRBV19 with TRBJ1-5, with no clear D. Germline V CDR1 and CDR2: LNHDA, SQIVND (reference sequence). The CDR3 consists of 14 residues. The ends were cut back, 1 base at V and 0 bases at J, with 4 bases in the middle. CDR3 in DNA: TGTGCCAGTAGTATAGGTTATAGCAATCAGCCCCAGCATTTT. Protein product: CASSIGYSNQPQHF.

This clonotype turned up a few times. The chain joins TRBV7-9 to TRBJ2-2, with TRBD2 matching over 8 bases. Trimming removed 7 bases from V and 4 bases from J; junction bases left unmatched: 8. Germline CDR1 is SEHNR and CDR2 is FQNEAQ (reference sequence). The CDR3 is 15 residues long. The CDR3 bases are TGTGCCAGCACCGTCACCGGGACTAGCACCGGGGAGCTGTTTTTT. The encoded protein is CASTVTGTSTGELFF.

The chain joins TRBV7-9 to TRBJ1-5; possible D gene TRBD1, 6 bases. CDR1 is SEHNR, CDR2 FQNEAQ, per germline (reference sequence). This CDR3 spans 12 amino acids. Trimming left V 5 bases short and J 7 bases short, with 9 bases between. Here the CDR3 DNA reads TGTGCCAGCAGCCAGGGGACCCAGCCCCAGCATTTT. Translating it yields CASSQGTQPQHF.

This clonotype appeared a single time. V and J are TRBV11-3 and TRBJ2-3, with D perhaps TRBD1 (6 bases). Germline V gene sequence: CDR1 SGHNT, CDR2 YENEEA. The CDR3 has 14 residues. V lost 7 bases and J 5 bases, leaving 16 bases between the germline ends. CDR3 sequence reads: CASTRGGSEDTQYF. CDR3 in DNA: TGTGCCAGCACCCGAGGGGGTTCGGAAGATACGCAGTATTTT.

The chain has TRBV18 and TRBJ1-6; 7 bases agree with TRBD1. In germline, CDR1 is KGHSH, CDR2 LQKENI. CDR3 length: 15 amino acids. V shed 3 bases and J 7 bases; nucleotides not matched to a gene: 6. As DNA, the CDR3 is TGTGCCAGCTCACCCCGAGACAGGGCAAATTCACCCCTCCACTTT. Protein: CASSPRDRANSPLHF.

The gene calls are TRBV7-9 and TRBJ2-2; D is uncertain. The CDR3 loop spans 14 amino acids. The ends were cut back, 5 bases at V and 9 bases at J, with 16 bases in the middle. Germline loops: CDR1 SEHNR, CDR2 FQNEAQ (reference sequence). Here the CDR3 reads CASSMLSTARELFF. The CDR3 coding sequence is TGTGCCAGCAGCATGCTGTCCACAGCCAGGGAGCTGTTTTTT.

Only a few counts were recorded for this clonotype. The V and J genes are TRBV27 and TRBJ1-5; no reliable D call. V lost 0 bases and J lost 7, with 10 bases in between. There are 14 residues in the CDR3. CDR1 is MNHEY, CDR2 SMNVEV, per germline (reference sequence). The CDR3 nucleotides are TGTGCCAGCAGTTTATCGCCCGGGGAGCAGCCCCAGCATTTT. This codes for CASSLSPGEQPQHF.

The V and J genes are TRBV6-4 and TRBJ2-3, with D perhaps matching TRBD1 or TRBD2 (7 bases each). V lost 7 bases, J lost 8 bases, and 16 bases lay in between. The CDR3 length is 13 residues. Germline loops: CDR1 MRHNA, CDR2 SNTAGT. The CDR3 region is CASKGAGDGTQYF. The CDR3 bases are TGTGCCAGCAAGGGGGCGGGGGACGGTACGCAGTATTTT.